This T cell receptor (beta chain) derives from a study of T cell changes during pregnancy in multiple sclerosis. Here immunoSEQ multiplex PCR was the method, and the copy in TCRdb shows in-frame clones only, minus some. This sample carries 30,000 to 40,000 clones, about 92% of them seen once, and the ten largest clones take less than 0.9%. The material sequenced was CD4+ T cells from peripheral blood mononuclear cells, taken in the third trimester of pregnancy. This receptor was identified in a female donor with multiple sclerosis, enrolled in a pregnancy study.

CDR3 sequence reads: CASSPPVGAANYGYTF. The CDR3, as DNA: TGTGCCAGCAGTCCACCCGTGGGGGCAGCTAACTATGGCTACACCTTC. The genes are TRBV28 and TRBJ1-2; D may be TRBD1 (6 bases). Per the germline V gene, CDR1 is MDHEN and CDR2 is SYDVKM. Deletions cut 5 bases from V and 0 bases from J, with 16 bases between. The CDR3 has 16 residues.